Listed below are T cell receptor beta chains from one sample, sequenced in a study of CD8+CD57+ T cells in acquired aplastic anemia. TCRdb ran MiXCR on the reads and lists one entry per CDR3 protein. Among 200,000 or so distinct CDR3 sequences listed, approximately 51% were seen once. The sequencing input was sorted CD4+, CD8+, or CD8+CD57+ T cells (not recorded which) from PBMCs. The origin of the receptors is a human donor with aplastic anemia. Both conserved end residues are part of each CDR3.

v_call	j_call	cdr3_aa
TRBV7-9	TRBJ2-5	CASSSDGRGGQETQYF
TRBV2	TRBJ1-6	CASSVGPGQVDSPLHF
TRBV6-1	TRBJ2-3	CASRQGSDTQYF
TRBV5-5	TRBJ1-5	CASTEDSGSNQPQHF
TRBV30	TRBJ1-2	CAWSHQGGYTF
TRBV5-1	TRBJ2-5	CASSPTIQETRYF
TRBV19	TRBJ1-5	CASSNLDSNQPQHF
TRBV10-1	TRBJ2-7	CATTGKGTYEQYF
TRBV6-4	TRBJ2-2	CASSDGTSTGELFF
TRBV19	TRBJ1-1	CASSIHGNTEAFF